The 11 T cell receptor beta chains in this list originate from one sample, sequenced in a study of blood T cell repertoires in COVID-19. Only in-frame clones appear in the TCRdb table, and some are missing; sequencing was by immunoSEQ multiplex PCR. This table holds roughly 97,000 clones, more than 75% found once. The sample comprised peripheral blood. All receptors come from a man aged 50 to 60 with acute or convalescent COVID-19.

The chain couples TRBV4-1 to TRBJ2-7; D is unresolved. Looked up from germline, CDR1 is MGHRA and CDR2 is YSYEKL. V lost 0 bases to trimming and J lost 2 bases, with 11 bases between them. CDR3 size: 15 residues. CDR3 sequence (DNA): TGCGCCAGCAGCCAAGATCTCTCGGGTACCTACGAGCAGTACTTC. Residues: CASSQDLSGTYEQYF.

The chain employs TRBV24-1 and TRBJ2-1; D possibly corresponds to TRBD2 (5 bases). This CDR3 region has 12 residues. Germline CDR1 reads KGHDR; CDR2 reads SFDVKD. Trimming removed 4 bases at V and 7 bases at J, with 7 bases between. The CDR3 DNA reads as TGTGCCACCAGTGAACGGGGAAATGAGCAGTTCTTC. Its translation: CATSERGNEQFF.

CDR3 protein: CASISDRGDTGELFF. The CDR3, as DNA: TGTGCCAGCATCTCGGACAGGGGGGACACCGGGGAGCTGTTTTTT. This sequence joins TRBV13 and TRBJ2-2, with 10 bases aligning to TRBD1. Germline-derived CDR1 and CDR2 are PRHDT and FYEKMQ (reference sequence). V shed 7 bases and J 3 bases; nucleotides not matched to a gene: 5. This CDR3 has 15 amino acids.

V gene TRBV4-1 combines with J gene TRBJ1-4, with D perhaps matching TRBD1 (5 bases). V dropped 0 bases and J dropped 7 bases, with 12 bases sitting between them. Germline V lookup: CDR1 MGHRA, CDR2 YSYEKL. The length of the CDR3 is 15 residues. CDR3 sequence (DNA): TGCGCCAGCAGCCAAGATCCAGGGCTTCGTGAAAAACTGTTTTTT. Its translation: CASSQDPGLREKLFF.

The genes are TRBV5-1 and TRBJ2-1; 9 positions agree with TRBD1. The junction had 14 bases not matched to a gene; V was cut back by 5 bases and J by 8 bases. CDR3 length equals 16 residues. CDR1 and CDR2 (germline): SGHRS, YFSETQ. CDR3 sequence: CASSSREGQGYHEQFF. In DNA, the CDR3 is TGCGCCAGCAGTTCCCGAGAGGGACAGGGTTACCATGAGCAGTTCTTC.

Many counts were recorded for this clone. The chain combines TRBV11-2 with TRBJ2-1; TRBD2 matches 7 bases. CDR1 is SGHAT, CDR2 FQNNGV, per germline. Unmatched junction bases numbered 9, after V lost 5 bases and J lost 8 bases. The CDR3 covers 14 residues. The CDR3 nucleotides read TGTGCCAGCAGCCCCCGGGGGGTAGGGGATGAGCAGTTCTTC. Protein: CASSPRGVGDEQFF.

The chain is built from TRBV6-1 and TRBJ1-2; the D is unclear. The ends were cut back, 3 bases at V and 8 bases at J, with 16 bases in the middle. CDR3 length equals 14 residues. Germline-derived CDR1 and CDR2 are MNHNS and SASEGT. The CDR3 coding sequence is TGTGCCAGCAGTGACCCAGCCCAACGGCGGGGCTACACCTTC. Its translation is CASSDPAQRRGYTF.

The CDR3 is CASRGHTETQYF. CDR3 bases: TGTGCCAGCAGAGGACATACAGAGACCCAGTACTTC. The chain employs TRBV5-6 and TRBJ2-5, with a tentative D call TRBD1 (5 bases). CDR3 length: 12 residues. CDR1 SGHDT and CDR2 YYEEEE come from the germline V gene. V lost 5 bases and J 4 bases, leaving 9 bases between the germline ends.

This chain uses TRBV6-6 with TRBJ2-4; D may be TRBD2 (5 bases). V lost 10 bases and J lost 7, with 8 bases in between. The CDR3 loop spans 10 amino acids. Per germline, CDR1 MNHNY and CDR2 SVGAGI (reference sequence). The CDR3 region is CATGGNIQYF. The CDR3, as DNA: TGTGCCACCGGCGGGAACATTCAGTACTTC.

CDR3 sequence reads: CASSPALTGGNTEAFF. The CDR3 DNA sequence: TGTGCCAGCTCACCAGCCCTGACAGGGGGGAACACTGAAGCTTTCTTT. The V gene is TRBV18, the J gene TRBJ1-1, with 9 bases fitting TRBD1. Germline CDR1 KGHSH, CDR2 LQKENI. The V segment lost 2 bases and the J segment 1 base; nucleotides outside the gene matches: 5. There are 16 residues in the CDR3.

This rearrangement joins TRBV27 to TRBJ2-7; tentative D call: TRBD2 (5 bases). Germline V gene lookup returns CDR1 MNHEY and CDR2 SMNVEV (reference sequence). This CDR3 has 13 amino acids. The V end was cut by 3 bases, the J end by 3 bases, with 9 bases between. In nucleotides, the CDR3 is TGTGCCAGCAGTTTTAACGGGAACTACGAGCAGTACTTC. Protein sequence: CASSFNGNYEQYF.